These T cell receptor beta chains were read from a single sample in a study of blood T cells in healthy people across ages. TCRdb itself ran the 5' RACE reads through MiXCR, one entry per CDR3 protein. Of around 800,000 distinct CDR3 sequences in the sample, under 55% were seen once. Sequenced: blood. The receptors come from a man between 60 and 75 years old in good health. Both conserved end residues are part of each CDR3. D genes are given only for firm matches. Part of the rows lack a size; the others show once, few, many or a class for expanded clones.

J: TRBJ2-1; V: TRBV9; D: -; size: -; CDR3: CASSVDGGRYNEQFF; DNA: TGTGCCAGCAGCGTAGATGGAGGCCGATACAATGAGCAGTTCTTC
J: TRBJ2-1; V: TRBV20-1; D: -; size: -; CDR3: CSARGLANNEQFF; DNA: TGCAGTGCTAGAGGCCTAGCAAACAATGAGCAGTTCTTC
J: TRBJ2-7; V: TRBV4-1; D: TRBD2; size: -; CDR3: CASSQSREGSERAYEQYF; DNA: TGCGCCAGCAGCCAATCTAGGGAGGGGAGTGAAAGAGCCTACGAGCAGTACTTC
J: TRBJ2-6; V: TRBV27; D: TRBD1; size: few; CDR3: CASSSDRGLYHVLTF; DNA: TGTGCCAGCAGTTCCGACAGGGGGCTGTATCACGTCCTGACTTTC
J: TRBJ1-2; V: TRBV29-1; D: -; size: -; CDR3: CSVERQDENYGYTF; DNA: TGCAGCGTAGAAAGACAGGACGAAAACTATGGCTACACCTTC
J: TRBJ1-4; V: TRBV7-2; D: TRBD1; size: -; CDR3: CASSLGGGEGKKLFF; DNA: TGTGCCAGCAGCTTGGGAGGGGGCGAGGGGAAAAAACTGTTTTTT
J: TRBJ2-5; V: TRBV13; D: -; size: -; CDR3: CASSFGVAETQYF; DNA: TGTGCCAGCAGCTTTGGGGTAGCGGAGACCCAGTACTTC
J: TRBJ2-5; V: TRBV6-2/TRBV6-3; D: TRBD2; size: -; CDR3: CASSYSGGGPREQYF; DNA: TGTGCCAGCAGTTACTCCGGCGGGGGGCCCCGGGAGCAGTACTTC
J: TRBJ2-5; V: TRBV7-3; D: -; size: -; CDR3: CASSLSGLASETQYF; DNA: TGTGCCAGCAGCTTAAGCGGGCTAGCTTCAGAGACCCAGTACTTC
J: TRBJ2-7; V: TRBV20-1; D: -; size: few; CDR3: CSARKRADYEQYF; DNA: TGCAGTGCTAGGAAACGAGCAGACTACGAGCAGTACTTC
J: TRBJ2-1; V: TRBV5-1; D: -; size: once; CDR3: CASSSGTRSYNEQFF; DNA: TGCGCCAGCAGCTCTGGGACTCGGTCGTACAATGAGCAGTTCTTC
J: TRBJ1-5; V: TRBV6-2/TRBV6-3; D: -; size: -; CDR3: CASSYSGGFQPQHF; DNA: TGTGCCAGCAGTTACTCAGGGGGATTTCAGCCCCAGCATTTT
J: TRBJ2-3; V: TRBV20-1; D: -; size: -; CDR3: CSAAYPSTDTQYF; DNA: TGCAGTGCTGCCTACCCTAGCACAGATACGCAGTATTTT
J: TRBJ2-7; V: TRBV5-6; D: TRBD1; size: few; CDR3: CASSLRDRRAYEQYF; DNA: TGTGCCAGCAGCTTGAGGGACAGGCGAGCCTACGAGCAGTACTTC
J: TRBJ2-7; V: TRBV10-3; D: TRBD2; size: -; CDR3: CAISGLAGPYEQYF; DNA: TGTGCCATCAGTGGACTAGCGGGGCCCTACGAGCAGTACTTC
J: TRBJ2-7; V: TRBV28; D: TRBD1; size: -; CDR3: CASSSPDRRSYEQYF; DNA: TGTGCCAGCAGTTCTCCGGACAGGCGTTCCTACGAGCAGTACTTC
J: TRBJ1-2; V: TRBV28; D: TRBD1; size: few; CDR3: CASSSGGQPNYGYTF; DNA: TGTGCTAGCAGTTCTGGGGGACAGCCTAACTATGGCTACACCTTC
J: TRBJ1-1; V: TRBV7-6; D: -; size: -; CDR3: CASTSQGGLDTEAFF; DNA: TGTGCCAGCACCTCACAAGGGGGGTTGGACACTGAAGCTTTCTTT
J: TRBJ2-7; V: TRBV5-6; D: -; size: -; CDR3: CASSPGLNLHYEQYF; DNA: TGTGCCAGCAGCCCTGGACTCAACCTTCACTACGAGCAGTACTTC
J: TRBJ2-2; V: TRBV9; D: -; size: -; CDR3: CASSVYSIPGELFF; DNA: TGTGCCAGCAGCGTATACTCCATCCCCGGGGAGCTGTTTTTT
J: TRBJ2-5; V: TRBV18; D: -; size: -; CDR3: CASSPNTGTQETQYF; DNA: TGTGCCAGCTCACCAAATACAGGAACCCAAGAGACCCAGTACTTC